Listed here are 26 T cell receptor beta chains from one sample, sequenced in a study of prognosis after radiotherapy for stage I lung cancer. Two-round multiplex PCR amplified TCR beta CDR3 from genomic DNA. Primers (each specific to one TRBV or TRBJ gene) were used in first-round PCR. TCRdb called the multiplex PCR reads again in MiXCR, with one record for every CDR3 protein. Of around 60,000 distinct CDR3 sequences listed, about a quarter are singletons. Source: PBMCs, taken before or after stereotactic body radiation therapy (not recorded which). The receptors stem from a donor aged 50 or older with non-small cell lung cancer.

Many counts were recorded for this clonotype. The chain combines TRBV5-1 with TRBJ2-2; D is perhaps TRBD2 (6 bases). In germline, CDR1 is SGHRS, CDR2 YFSETQ. V gave up 3 bases and J gave up 1 base, with 10 bases separating them. CDR3 size: 15 residues. CDR3 sequence reads: CASSSLEGNTGELFF. CDR3 in DNA: TGCGCCAGCAGCTCATTGGAGGGGAACACCGGGGAGCTGTTTTTT.

This clonotype has at least ten counts. The chain combines TRBV7-8 with TRBJ2-5; the D gene is possibly TRBD1 (7 bases). Germline V gene sequence: CDR1 SGHVS, CDR2 FQNEAQ. V dropped 5 bases and J dropped 2 bases, with 21 bases sitting between them. The CDR3 runs to 17 residues. The CDR3 DNA is TGTGCCAGCAGCCTGGAGGGGGCGAGGATCTTTCAAGAGACCCAGTACTTC. Amino acids: CASSLEGARIFQETQYF. The full variable domain, with the rest looked up from reference TRBV7-8 and TRBJ2-5, is GAGVSQSPRYKVAKRGQDVALRCDPISGHVSLFWYQQALGQGPEFLTYFQNEAQLDKSGLPSDRFFAERPEGSVSTLKIQRTQQEDSAVYLCASSLEGARIFQETQYFGPGTRLLVL.

There are many counts of this clonotype. This rearrangement joins TRBV2 to TRBJ1-4; possibly TRBD1 for D (6 bases). The V end lost 7 bases, the J end lost 8 bases, and 8 bases lay between the germline ends. The germline V gene encodes CDR1 SNHLY and CDR2 FYNNEI. The CDR3 runs to 11 residues. CDR3 bases: TGTGCCAGCAAAAGGGGGGAAAAACTGTTTTTT. Protein: CASKRGEKLFF.

Remarks on this clonotype: A junction boundary mismatches the germline segment, possibly from a read error. The V and J genes are TRBV28 and TRBJ2-3; 11 bases are a match to TRBD2. From germline, CDR1 is MDHEN and CDR2 SYDVKM. The CDR3 covers 16 residues. CDR3 sequence reads: CARSLVNGTSGDTQYF. The DNA for the CDR3 is TGTGCCAGAAGTTTGGTAAACGGGACTAGCGGAGATACGCAGTATTTT.

This clonotype appeared many times. The chain uses TRBV4-2 and TRBJ1-3, with no clear D. The V end was cut by 0 bases, the J end by 9 bases, with 9 bases between. The CDR3 runs to 13 residues. CDR1 is LGHNA, CDR2 YNFKEQ, per germline. The CDR3 DNA sequence: TGTGCCAGCAGCCAAGATCCCGGTGCCACCATATATTTT. Translation gives CASSQDPGATIYF.

A note on this clonotype: At one end the junction does not follow the germline gene, possibly because of a read error. This chain joins TRBV12-3 or TRBV12-4 and TRBJ2-2, with D tentatively TRBD1 (6 bases). This CDR3 is built from 13 residues. CDR3 nucleotide sequence: TGTGCCAGCATGAGGCAGGGGTCCGGGGAGCTGTCTTTT. Protein product: CASMRQGSGELSF.

This clonotype was counted a few times. This chain uses TRBV18 with TRBJ1-1; 9 nucleotides line up with TRBD1. The ends lost 3 bases at V and 5 bases at J; junction bases unmatched: 7. Germline values: CDR1 KGHSH, CDR2 LQKENI. The CDR3 totals 15 residues. As DNA, the CDR3 is TGTGCCAGCTCACCTGGGACAGGGCTAGGGACTGAAGCTTTCTTT. Amino acids: CASSPGTGLGTEAFF.

This clonotype was seen many times. The chain combines TRBV7-3 with TRBJ2-2, with TRBD1 matching over 7 bases. Germline values: CDR1 SGHTA, CDR2 FQGTGA. Unmatched junction bases numbered 8, after V lost 6 bases and J lost 4 bases. CDR3 length: 15 residues. CDR3: CASSSQGPGTGELFF. The CDR3 bases are TGTGCCAGCAGTTCACAGGGGCCGGGCACCGGGGAGCTGTTTTTT. The full variable domain, rest sourced from reference TRBV7-3 and TRBJ2-2, is GAGVSQTPSNKVTEKGKYVELRCDPISGHTALYWYRQSLGQGPEFLIYFQGTGAADDSGLPNDRFFAVRPEGSVSTLKIQRTERGDSAVYLCASSSQGPGTGELFFGEGSRLTVL.

As to this clonotype: The junction and the germline gene differ at one end; a read error may be behind it. The chain couples TRBV18 to TRBJ1-3; D unclear. The CDR3 covers 16 residues. Looked up from germline, CDR1 is KGHSH and CDR2 is LQKENI. This CDR3 is CASSPPISFSGNTICF. Here the CDR3 DNA reads TGTGCCAGCTCACCACCGATTTCGTTCTCTGGAAACACCATATGTTTT. Complete variable domain (other parts from reference TRBV18 and TRBJ1-3): NAGVMQNPRHLVRRRGQEARLRCSPMKGHSHVYWYRQLPEEGLKFMVYLQKENIIDESGMPKERFSAEFPKEGPSILRIQQVVRGDSAAYFCASSPPISFSGNTICFGEGSWLTVV.

This clonotype was detected ten times or more. This sequence joins TRBV19 and TRBJ2-7; tentative D call: TRBD1 (6 bases). Germline V gene lookup returns CDR1 LNHDA and CDR2 SQIVND (reference sequence). This CDR3 has 14 amino acids. V was trimmed by 5 bases and J by 3 bases, leaving 14 bases between them. CDR3 nucleotide sequence: TGTGCCAGTAGTCCCGGACAGATCCACTACGAGCAGTACTTC. Protein product: CASSPGQIHYEQYF.

This clonotype was counted at least ten times. The J gene is TRBJ2-5, the V gene TRBV9; no firm D call. The CDR3 contains 15 residues. CDR1 SGDLS and CDR2 YYNGEE come from the germline V gene. Trimming shortened V by 3 bases and J by 4 bases, and 16 bases separated the two germline ends. The CDR3, as DNA: TGTGCCAGCAGCGCCTTACCAGGCGCCGGAGAGACCCAGTACTTC. It encodes CASSALPGAGETQYF.

This clonotype was found many times. The CDR3 sequence: CASSSDRENSPLHF. The CDR3 DNA reads TGTGCCAGCAGCTCAGACAGGGAGAATTCACCCCTCCACTTT. The rearrangement links TRBV7-9 to TRBJ1-6; 7 bases agree with TRBD1. The CDR3 has 14 residues. Trimming took 4 bases from V and 7 from J; bases not matched to a gene: 4. Germline assignment: CDR1 SEHNR and CDR2 FQNEAQ (reference sequence).

To note about this clonotype: The germline gene is not matched at one end of the junction; a read error may be the cause. V gene TRBV6-1 combines with J gene TRBJ1-3; D gene uncertain. Germline V gene lookup returns CDR1 MNHNS and CDR2 SASEGT. The CDR3 covers 12 residues. As DNA, the CDR3 is TGTACCAGGAGTGAGGGCGGAACCACCATATATTTT. It translates to CTRSEGGTTIYF.

At least ten counts were recorded for this clonotype. This chain uses TRBV6-1 with TRBJ1-5; 8 nucleotides match TRBD1. Germline-derived CDR1 and CDR2 are MNHNS and SASEGT. CDR3 size: 15 residues. V gave up 6 bases and J gave up 2 bases; unmatched junction bases: 6. The CDR3 spells CASSGQGLGNQPQHF. The CDR3 bases are TGTGCCAGCAGCGGACAGGGACTAGGCAATCAGCCCCAGCATTTT.

A word on this clonotype: This sequence is one base from a far larger clone and is likely a read error. V gene TRBV6-8 combines with J gene TRBJ2-5, with 8 bases that match TRBD1. The CDR3 length is 18 residues. Trimming cost V 5 bases and J 4 bases; bases outside gene matches: 18. Germline V CDR1 and CDR2: MNHGY, SAAAGT. The CDR3 nucleotides are TGTGCCAGCAGTGTAAAGGACAGGGCGATGAGTAGAGGAGAGACCCAGTACTTC. This encodes CASSVKDRAMSRGETQYF.

This clonotype was detected ten times or more. The chain recombines TRBV18 with TRBJ2-3, with D unresolved. The CDR3 totals 13 residues. Trimming removed 0 bases at V and 6 bases at J, with 7 bases between. Germline CDR1 is KGHSH and CDR2 is LQKENI. The CDR3 reads CASSPPVTDTQYF. The CDR3 coding sequence is TGTGCCAGCTCACCACCTGTCACCGATACGCAGTATTTT.

This clonotype was picked up many times. The rearrangement links TRBV20-1 to TRBJ2-7, with D unclear. The CDR3 runs to 17 residues. CDR1 is DFQATT, CDR2 SNEGSKA, per germline (reference sequence). Trimming pared 0 bases from V and 2 bases from J, leaving 20 bases between. CDR3 amino acids: CSARDSSGLLKPYEQYF. The CDR3 DNA follows: TGCAGTGCTAGAGATAGTTCCGGGCTCCTTAAACCCTACGAGCAGTACTTC.

This clonotype was recorded many times. The V and J genes are TRBV4-3 and TRBJ2-7; D is tentatively TRBD1 or TRBD2 (5 bases each). Trimming shortened V by 0 bases and J by 2 bases, and 11 bases separated the two germline ends. The CDR3 is made up of 15 amino acids. Per the germline V gene, CDR1 is LGHNA and CDR2 is YSLEER. As DNA, the CDR3 is TGCGCCAGCAGCCAAGATCGGGGCGCACCCTACGAGCAGTACTTC. Translation: CASSQDRGAPYEQYF.

The chain combines TRBV20-1 with TRBJ2-4; a weak D match, TRBD2 (6 bases). Germline loops: CDR1 DFQATT, CDR2 SNEGSKA (reference sequence). The CDR3 is 16 amino acids. V lost 1 base to trimming and J lost 8 bases, with 21 bases between them. The CDR3 nucleotides are TGCAGTGCTAGAGGGTTGTCCAAACTGGGCGGGGACATTCAGTACTTC. Encoded protein: CSARGLSKLGGDIQYF.

This clonotype was counted at least ten times. The chain is built from TRBV10-2 and TRBJ2-5; D might be TRBD1 (6 bases). The V and J ends lost 6 bases and 4 bases respectively, with 21 bases between them. The CDR3 loop spans 16 amino acids. Per the germline V gene, CDR1 is WSHSY and CDR2 is SAAADI. CDR3 DNA sequence: TGCGCCAGCAGCCCAACGGCCAACACAGGGTCAGAGACCCAGTACTTC. This codes for CASSPTANTGSETQYF.

This clonotype was seen many times. The chain recombines TRBV18 with TRBJ2-5; D is perhaps TRBD1 or TRBD2 (5 bases each). V lost 1 base and J lost 4, with 13 bases in between. CDR1 and CDR2 (germline): KGHSH, LQKENI. This CDR3 contains 15 residues. The CDR3 DNA reads TGTGCCAGCTCACCACGGGGCGAGGGCAGAGAGACCCAGTACTTC. Residues: CASSPRGEGRETQYF.

A word on this clonotype: It is likely a read error: a sequence one base away is far more abundant. V usage is TRBV7-9 and J usage is TRBJ2-5; TRBD1 is a possible D gene (6 bases). This CDR3 has 16 residues. CDR1 and CDR2 from the germline V gene are SEHNR and FQNEAQ (reference sequence). The chain's CDR3 is CASILGVLGAGETQYF. The DNA of the CDR3 is TGTGCCAGCATCTTAGGTGTTCTGGGGGCGGGTGAGACCCAGTACTTC.

This clonotype came up once. Its ends do not fully match the called genes, so a read error is possible. The chain is built from TRBV6-1 and TRBJ1-2, with D tentatively TRBD1 (5 bases). The CDR3 covers 14 residues. The germline gives CDR1 MNHNS, CDR2 SASEGT. The CDR3 here is CAISGGVWVGGYTF. CDR3 in DNA: TGTGCCATCAGTGGGGGAGTGTGGGTCGGCGGCTACACCTTC.

This clonotype was seen at least ten times. The J gene is TRBJ1-5, the V gene TRBV9; TRBD1 agrees at 8 bases. Germline-derived CDR1 and CDR2 are SGDLS and YYNGEE. Germline trimming cut 3 bases from V and 6 bases from J; bases unmatched to any gene: 8. This CDR3 contains 15 residues. The CDR3, as DNA: TGTGCCAGCAGCGAGTCCGGACAGGGAACTCAGCCCCAGCATTTT. It encodes CASSESGQGTQPQHF.

A word on this clonotype: This may be a read error, as it is one base from a much larger clone. The rearrangement uses TRBV20-1 and TRBJ2-5; no firm D call. The CDR3 sequence is 12 residues long. Germline V gene lookup returns CDR1 DFQATT and CDR2 SNEGSKA (reference sequence). The V end lost 4 bases, the J end lost 1 base, and 7 bases lay between the germline ends. In DNA form, the CDR3 reads TGCAGTGCTATAACTCTCCAAGAGACCCAGTACTTC. This translates into CSAITLQETQYF.

As to this clonotype: A read error is the likely source, as a far larger clone sits one nucleotide away. The chain uses TRBV6-2 or TRBV6-3 and TRBJ2-5; 12 nucleotides agree with TRBD2. V shed 5 bases, J shed 8 bases, and the junction held 15 bases outside the gene matches. From germline, CDR1 is MNHEY and CDR2 SVGEGT. This CDR3 region has 17 residues. The CDR3 DNA reads TGTGCCAGCAGTCCCTCCCTTCTAGCGGGGGGGGGAGATACCCAGTACTTC. Translated, it gives CASSPSLLAGGGDTQYF.